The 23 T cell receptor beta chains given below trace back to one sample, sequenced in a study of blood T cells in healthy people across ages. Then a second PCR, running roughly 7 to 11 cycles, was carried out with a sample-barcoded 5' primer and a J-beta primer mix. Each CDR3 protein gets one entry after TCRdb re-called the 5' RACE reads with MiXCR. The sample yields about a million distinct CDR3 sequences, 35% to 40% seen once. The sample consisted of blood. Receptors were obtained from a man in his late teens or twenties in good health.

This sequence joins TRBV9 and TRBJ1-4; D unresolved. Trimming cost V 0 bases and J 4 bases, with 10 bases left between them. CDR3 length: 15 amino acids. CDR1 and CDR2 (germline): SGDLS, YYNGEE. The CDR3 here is CASSVGGRLNEKLFF. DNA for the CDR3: TGTGCCAGCAGCGTAGGCGGCAGGCTTAATGAAAAACTGTTTTTT.

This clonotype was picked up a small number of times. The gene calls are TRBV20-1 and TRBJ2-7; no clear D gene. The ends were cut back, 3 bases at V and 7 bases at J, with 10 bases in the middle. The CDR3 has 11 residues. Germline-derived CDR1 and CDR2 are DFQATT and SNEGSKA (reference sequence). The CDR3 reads CSASGTGEQYF. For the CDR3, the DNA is TGCAGTGCTAGCGGAACGGGTGAGCAGTACTTC.

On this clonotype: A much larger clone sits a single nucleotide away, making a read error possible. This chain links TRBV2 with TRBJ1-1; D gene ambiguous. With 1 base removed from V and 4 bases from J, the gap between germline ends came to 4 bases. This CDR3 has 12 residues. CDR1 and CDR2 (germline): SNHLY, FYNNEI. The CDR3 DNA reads TGTGCCAGCAGTGAAGGGATCACTGAAGCTTTCTTT. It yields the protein CASSEGITEAFF.

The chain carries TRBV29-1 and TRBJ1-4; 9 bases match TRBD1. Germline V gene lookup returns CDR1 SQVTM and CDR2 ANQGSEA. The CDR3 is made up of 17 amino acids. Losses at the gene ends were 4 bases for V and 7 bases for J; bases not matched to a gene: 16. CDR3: CSVGAGEGQGRGEKLFF. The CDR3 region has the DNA TGCAGCGTTGGGGCCGGGGAGGGACAGGGACGTGGTGAAAAACTGTTTTTT. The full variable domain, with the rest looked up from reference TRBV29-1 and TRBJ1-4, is SAVISQKPSRDICQRGTSLTIQCQVDSQVTMMFWYRQQPGQSLTLIATANQGSEATYESGFVIDKFPISRPNLTFSTLTVSNMSPEDSSIYLCSVGAGEGQGRGEKLFFGSGTQLSVL.

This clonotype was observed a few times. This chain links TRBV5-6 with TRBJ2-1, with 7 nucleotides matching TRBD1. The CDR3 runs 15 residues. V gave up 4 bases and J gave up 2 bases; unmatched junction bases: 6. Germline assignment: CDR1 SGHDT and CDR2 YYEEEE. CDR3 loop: CASSQGGHAYNEQFF. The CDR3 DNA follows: TGTGCCAGCAGCCAAGGGGGCCACGCCTACAATGAGCAGTTCTTC.

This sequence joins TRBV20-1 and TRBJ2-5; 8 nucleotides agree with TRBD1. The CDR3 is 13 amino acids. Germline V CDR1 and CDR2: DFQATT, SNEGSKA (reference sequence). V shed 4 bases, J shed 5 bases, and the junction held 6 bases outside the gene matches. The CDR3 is CSATGTGGETQYF. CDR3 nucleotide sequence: TGCAGTGCTACCGGGACAGGAGGGGAGACCCAGTACTTC.

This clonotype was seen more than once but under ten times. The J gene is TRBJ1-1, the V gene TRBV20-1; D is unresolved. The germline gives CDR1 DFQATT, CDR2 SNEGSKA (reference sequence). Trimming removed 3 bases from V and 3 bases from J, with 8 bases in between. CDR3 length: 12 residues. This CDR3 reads CSASIGDTEAFF. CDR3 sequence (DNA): TGCAGTGCTAGTATAGGTGACACTGAAGCTTTCTTT.

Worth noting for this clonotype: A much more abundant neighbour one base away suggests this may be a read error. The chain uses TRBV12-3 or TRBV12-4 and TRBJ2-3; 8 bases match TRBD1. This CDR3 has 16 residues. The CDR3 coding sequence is TGTGCCGGCAGTTTAGAACAGGGGGTTCGCACAGATACGCAGTATTTT. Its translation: CAGSLEQGVRTDTQYF.

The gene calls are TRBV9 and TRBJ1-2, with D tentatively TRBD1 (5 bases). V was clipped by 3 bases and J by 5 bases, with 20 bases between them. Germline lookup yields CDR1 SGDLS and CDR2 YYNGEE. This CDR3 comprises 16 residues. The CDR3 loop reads CASSEATDPIIYGYTF. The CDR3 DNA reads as TGTGCCAGCAGCGAGGCGACAGACCCAATTATTTATGGCTACACCTTC.

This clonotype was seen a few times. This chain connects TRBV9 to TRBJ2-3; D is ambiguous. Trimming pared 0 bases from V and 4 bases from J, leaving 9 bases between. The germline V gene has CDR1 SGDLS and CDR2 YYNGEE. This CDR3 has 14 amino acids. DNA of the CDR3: TGTGCCAGCAGCGTAGGGGGTGGATCAGATACGCAGTATTTT. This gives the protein CASSVGGGSDTQYF.

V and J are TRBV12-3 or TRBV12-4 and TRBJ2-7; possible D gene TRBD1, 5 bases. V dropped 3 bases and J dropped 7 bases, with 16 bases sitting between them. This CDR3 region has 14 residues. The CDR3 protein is CASSFQGGRMEQYF. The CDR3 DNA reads TGTGCCAGCAGTTTCCAGGGCGGTAGGATGGAGCAGTACTTC.

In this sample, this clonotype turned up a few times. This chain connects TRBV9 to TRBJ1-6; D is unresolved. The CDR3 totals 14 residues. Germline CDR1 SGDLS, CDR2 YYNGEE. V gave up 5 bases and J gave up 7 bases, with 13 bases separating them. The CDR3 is CASRGKALNSPLHF. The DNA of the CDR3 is TGTGCCAGCAGGGGGAAGGCATTGAATTCACCCCTCCACTTT.

In DNA form, the CDR3 reads TGTGCCAGCAGCCAAGATCTTCGGGGGACAGATTACCAAGAGACCCAGTACTTC. Translation gives CASSQDLRGTDYQETQYF. This chain links TRBV14 with TRBJ2-5; D might be TRBD1 (7 bases). CDR3 length: 18 amino acids. CDR1 is SGHDN, CDR2 FVKESK, per germline. V was cut by 0 bases and J by 0 bases, with 17 bases left in between.

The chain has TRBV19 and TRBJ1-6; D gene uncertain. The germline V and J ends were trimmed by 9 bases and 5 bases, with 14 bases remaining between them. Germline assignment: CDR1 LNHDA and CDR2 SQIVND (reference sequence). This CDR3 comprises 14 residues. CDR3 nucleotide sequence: TGTGCCAGCAGGAGGCAGAATGATAATTCACCCCTCCACTTT. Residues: CASRRQNDNSPLHF.

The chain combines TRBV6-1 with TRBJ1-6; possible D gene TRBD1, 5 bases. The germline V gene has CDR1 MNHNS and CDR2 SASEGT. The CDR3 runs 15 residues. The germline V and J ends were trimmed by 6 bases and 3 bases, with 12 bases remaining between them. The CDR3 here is CASRMTDFYNSPLHF. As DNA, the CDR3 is TGTGCCAGCAGAATGACAGACTTCTATAATTCACCCCTCCACTTT.

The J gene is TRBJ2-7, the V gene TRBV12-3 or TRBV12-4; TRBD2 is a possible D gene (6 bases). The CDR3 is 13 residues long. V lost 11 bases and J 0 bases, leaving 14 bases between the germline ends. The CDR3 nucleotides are TGTGCCTCGCGACGGGGGAGCTCCTACGAGCAGTACTTC. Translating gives CASRRGSSYEQYF.

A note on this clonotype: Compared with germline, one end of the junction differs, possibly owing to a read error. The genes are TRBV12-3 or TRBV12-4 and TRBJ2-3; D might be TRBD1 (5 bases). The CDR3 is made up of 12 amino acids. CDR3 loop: CACRASTDTQYF. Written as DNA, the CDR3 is TGTGCCTGCAGGGCCAGCACAGATACGCAGTATTTT.

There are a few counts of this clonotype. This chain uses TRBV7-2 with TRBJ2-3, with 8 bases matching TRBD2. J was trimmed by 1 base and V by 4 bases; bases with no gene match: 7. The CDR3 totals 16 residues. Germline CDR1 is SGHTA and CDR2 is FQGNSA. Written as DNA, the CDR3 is TGTGCCAGCAGCTGGGGGACTAGTCTGCGCACAGATACGCAGTATTTT. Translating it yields CASSWGTSLRTDTQYF.

This CDR3 reads CAALGGTYEQYF. CDR3 sequence (DNA): TGTGCCGCTCTAGGGGGAACTTACGAGCAGTACTTC. The chain links TRBV6-1 to TRBJ2-7; D perhaps matches TRBD1 (6 bases). Germline V lookup: CDR1 MNHNS, CDR2 SASEGT. The CDR3 totals 12 residues. Trimming left V 11 bases short and J 4 bases short, with 15 bases between.

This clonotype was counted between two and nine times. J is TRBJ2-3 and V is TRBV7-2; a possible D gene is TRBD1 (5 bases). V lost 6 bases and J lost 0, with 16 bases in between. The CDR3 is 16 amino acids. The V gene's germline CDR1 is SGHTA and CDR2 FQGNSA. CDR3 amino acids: CASRPMGRISTDTQYF. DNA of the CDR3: TGTGCCAGCAGACCCATGGGGCGAATAAGCACAGATACGCAGTATTTT. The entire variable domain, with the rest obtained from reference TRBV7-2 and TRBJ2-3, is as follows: GAGVSQSPSNKVTEKGKDVELRCDPISGHTALYWYRQSLGQGLEFLIYFQGNSAPDKSGLPSDRFSAERTGGSVSTLTIQRTQQEDSAVYLCASRPMGRISTDTQYFGPGTRLTVL.

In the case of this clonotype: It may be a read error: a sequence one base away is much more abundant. CDR3 loop: CASSLPSLGQYF. The CDR3 coding sequence is TGTGCCAGCAGTTTACCCTCTTTGGGGCAGTACTTC. J is TRBJ2-4 and V is TRBV6-6; D gene ambiguous. CDR3 length: 12 amino acids. CDR1 is MNHNY, CDR2 SVGAGI, per germline (reference sequence). V was clipped by 4 bases and J by 13 bases, with 14 bases between them.

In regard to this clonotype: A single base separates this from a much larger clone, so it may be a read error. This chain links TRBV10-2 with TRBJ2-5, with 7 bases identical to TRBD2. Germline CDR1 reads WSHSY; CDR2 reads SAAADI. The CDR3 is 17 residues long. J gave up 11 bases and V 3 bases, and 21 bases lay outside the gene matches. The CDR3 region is CASSDPTERGFNNEQYF. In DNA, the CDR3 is TGCGCCAGCAGTGACCCTACGGAGCGGGGATTTAACAATGAGCAGTACTTC.

CDR3 DNA: TGCAGTGCTTCCGGGACTAGCGGGGGCCCCTACAATGAGCAGTTCTTC. Protein product: CSASGTSGGPYNEQFF. V usage is TRBV20-1 and J usage is TRBJ2-1, with 14 nucleotides matching TRBD2. The germline V gene encodes CDR1 DFQATT and CDR2 SNEGSKA (reference sequence). The CDR3 sequence is 16 residues long. The J segment lost 2 bases and the V segment lost 5 bases, leaving 5 bases of the junction unmatched.